The source of this T cell receptor beta chain is a study of shared clonotypes between healthy human individuals. The wider study: A donor's plate count was three for CD4 naive and three for CD4 memory; CD8 naive had two and CD8 memory one. Study results and limitations: Sharing across four donors was highest in naive CD4 (roughly 5%) and lowest in memory CD8 (roughly 0.4%).

Per the authors' pipeline: From ImmunoSEQ came sequences covering only the junction and carrying no quality scores, so filtering differed. Profiling relied on immunoSEQ multiplex PCR, and the TCRdb table lists in-frame clones only, not all of them. V and J calls and clone size are copied from that table; D and trimming were computed from the DNA. The sample carries roughly 700,000 clones, 74% recorded once. CDR1 and CDR2 from the germline V gene are SGHTA and FQGNSA. The V end was cut by 1 base, the J end by 0 bases, with 9 bases between. The CDR3 spans 15 residues. In this sample, this clone turned up many times. Its antigen is unknown.

The sample taken for sequencing was memory CD4+ T cells sorted from blood. As to subset: CD45RA-negative fraction. The chain carries TRBV7-2 and TRBJ1-1, with D uncertain. This receptor was identified in a woman in her 30s in good health. The CDR3 region has the DNA TGTGCCAGCAGCTTAGTCGCCAGCTTGAACACTGAAGCTTTCTTT. It encodes CASSLVASLNTEAFF.